The rows below give T cell receptor beta chains drawn from one sample of a study of shared clonotypes between healthy human individuals. Method: immunoSEQ multiplex PCR; TCRdb's copy keeps in-frame clones and lacks some. The table has hundreds of thousands of clones, approximately 79% seen once; the top ten hold approximately 1.7%. The sequenced sample was memory CD4+ T cells sorted from blood. Every receptor here comes from a woman aged 25-40 years in good health. Each CDR3 is given with its conserved first and last residue. Fields, in order: V gene, clone size, J gene, D gene, CDR3 DNA, CDR3 protein. A D gene is named only where the DNA matches it firmly. Clone size, where shown, is once, few, many, or a class for clones that have expanded.

TRBV2	once	TRBJ2-7	NA	TGTGCCAGCAGTGAACACGGGGCCTACGAGCAGTACTTC	CASSEHGAYEQYF
TRBV15	NA	TRBJ2-7	NA	TGTGCCACCAGCAGAGTCGCCACTTTCTCCTACGAGCAGTACTTC	CATSRVATFSYEQYF
TRBV7-2	NA	TRBJ2-3	NA	TGTGCCAGCAGCTTACAGGGCACAGATACGCAGTATTTT	CASSLQGTDTQYF
TRBV2	NA	TRBJ1-2	NA	TGTGCCAGCAGAGAACTTATCTATGGCTACACCTTC	CASRELIYGYTF
TRBV7-6	NA	TRBJ1-4	TRBD1	TGTGCCAGCAGCCCCCGACAGGGAAATGAAAAACTGTTTTTT	CASSPRQGNEKLFF
TRBV5-1	many	TRBJ2-1	NA	TGCGCCAGCAGCATAGACTCTGCGTCCTACAATGAGCAGTTCTTC	CASSIDSASYNEQFF
TRBV5-4	NA	TRBJ2-3	TRBD2	TGTGCCAGCAGACGAGGGACTAGCGGGAGTACAGATACGCAGTATTTT	CASRRGTSGSTDTQYF
TRBV7-2	few	TRBJ1-2	NA	TGTGCCAGCAGCGCGGACGGTTACTATGGCTACACCTTC	CASSADGYYGYTF
TRBV7-9	NA	TRBJ2-7	NA	TGTGCCAGCAGCTTGACTAGAGTGGGTGTCTACGAGCAGTACTTC	CASSLTRVGVYEQYF
TRBV6-5	NA	TRBJ1-3	NA	TGTGCCAGCAGTTACTCGGCTGCTGGAAACACCATATATTTT	CASSYSAAGNTIYF
TRBV6-5	NA	TRBJ2-5	TRBD1	TGTGCCAGCAGTTCCCAAGCAACAGGGGTAGGAGAGACCCAGTACTTC	CASSSQATGVGETQYF
TRBV5-6	many	TRBJ2-7	NA	TGTGCCAGCAGCCCCCCTGGCTGGACAGTAACCTACGAGCAGTACTTC	CASSPPGWTVTYEQYF
TRBV7-6	NA	TRBJ1-1	NA	TGTGCCAGCAGCTTACAGGAACACACTGAAGCTTTCTTT	CASSLQEHTEAFF
TRBV5-1	many	TRBJ2-3	TRBD2	TGCGCCAGCAGCTTGGAGGGGCGGCTAGCGGGAGAAGATACGCAGTATTTT	CASSLEGRLAGEDTQYF
TRBV11-2	once	TRBJ2-7	NA	TGTGCCAGCAGCCCCAGCTTTAACGAGCAGTACTTC	CASSPSFNEQYF
TRBV28	NA	TRBJ2-1	TRBD2	TGTGCCAGCAGTTTACTCGGTGGAGGACTAGCGGGAGCTCGCTACAATGAGCAGTTCTTC	CASSLLGGGLAGARYNEQFF
TRBV7-2	NA	TRBJ2-1	TRBD2	TGTGCCAGCAGTCGTTCTAGCGGGGCCTACAATGAGCAGTTCTTC	CASSRSSGAYNEQFF
TRBV5-5	NA	TRBJ1-3	TRBD1	TGTGCCAGCAGCTTGGGACAGGGAGGCGGAAACACCATATATTTT	CASSLGQGGGNTIYF
TRBV10-3	NA	TRBJ1-5	NA	TGTGCCACTGGGGCAGGCAATCAGCCCCAGCATTTT	CATGAGNQPQHF
TRBV6-1	NA	TRBJ2-7	TRBD1	TGTGCCAGCCGGACAGGGGGGTACGAGCAGTACTTC	CASRTGGYEQYF
TRBV28	once	TRBJ1-4	NA	TGTGCCAGCAGCTCCGGGACCGTCCGTGAAAAACTGTTTTTT	CASSSGTVREKLFF
TRBV5-4	NA	TRBJ1-2	NA	TGTGCCAGCAGCTCGGGACGAACTAACTATGGCTACACCTTC	CASSSGRTNYGYTF
TRBV14	NA	TRBJ1-1	NA	TGTGCCAGCAGCCAGGGGAGTACTGAAGCTTTCTTT	CASSQGSTEAFF
TRBV7-7	NA	TRBJ2-5	NA	TGTGCCAGCAGCTTAGGACCCAGGGGAGGGGGAGAGACCCAGTACTTC	CASSLGPRGGGETQYF
TRBV18	NA	TRBJ2-1	TRBD2	TGTGCCAGCTCACGGGGGCCTAGCGGGGACAATGAGCAGTTCTTC	CASSRGPSGDNEQFF
TRBV25-1	NA	TRBJ2-1	NA	TGTGCCAGCAGTGAGGACAGGCAGTTCTTC	CASSEDRQFF
TRBV7-2	NA	TRBJ2-3	NA	TGTGCCAGCAGCCGATATACTGATACGCAGTATTTT	CASSRYTDTQYF
TRBV7-2	NA	TRBJ2-1	TRBD2	TGTGCCAGCAGCCCCTCTAGCGGGCTATACAATGAGCAGTTCTTC	CASSPSSGLYNEQFF
TRBV15	NA	TRBJ1-4	TRBD1	TGTGCCACCAGCCGCGGACAGGGTAATGAAAAACTGTTTTTT	CATSRGQGNEKLFF
TRBV4-1	NA	TRBJ1-2	TRBD1	TGCGCCAGCAGCTCACCCGCGAGGGGGCTTTATGGCTACACCTTC	CASSSPARGLYGYTF
TRBV14	NA	TRBJ2-3	TRBD2	TGTGCCAGCAGCCGGTGTGAGCGGGAAAGCACAGATACGCAGTATTTT	CASSRCERESTDTQYF
TRBV4-1	few	TRBJ2-1	TRBD1	TGCGCCAGCAGCCATCACGGACAGGGGTATGAGCAGTTCTTC	CASSHHGQGYEQFF
TRBV11-3	NA	TRBJ2-1	NA	TGTGCCAGCAGCTTATATAGGGGGGGCCCCTACAATGAGCAGTTCTTC	CASSLYRGGPYNEQFF
TRBV7-2	NA	TRBJ2-2	TRBD2	TGTGCCAGCACCCCCCGGGGGGGACCGAACACCGGGGAGCTGTTTTTT	CASTPRGGPNTGELFF
TRBV6-1	NA	TRBJ1-2	NA	TGTGCCAGCAGAGCGACGAACTATGGCTACACCTTC	CASRATNYGYTF
TRBV9	NA	TRBJ2-5	NA	TGTGCCAGCAGCTCGACCCCGGACAGACAAGAGACCCAGTACTTC	CASSSTPDRQETQYF
TRBV4-1	NA	TRBJ1-1	NA	TGCGCCAGCAGCCAAACGGGGGGCGTATCTGAAGCTTTCTTT	CASSQTGGVSEAFF
TRBV9	NA	TRBJ2-1	TRBD2	TGTGCCAGCACGAAGGTAGGGAGGGGTACCTACAATGAGCAGTTCTTC	CASTKVGRGTYNEQFF
TRBV10-2	NA	TRBJ2-7	NA	TGCGCCACCGATGGAACAGGGGCGGGAGAGCAGTACTTC	CATDGTGAGEQYF
TRBV12-5	NA	TRBJ2-2	NA	TGTGCTAGTGGCTACGAGGGACAAAACACCGGGGAGCTGTTTTTT	CASGYEGQNTGELFF
TRBV2	once	TRBJ1-4	NA	TGTGCCAGCAGGCTGGGTCGGGCGGCTACAACTAATGAAAAACTGTTTTTT	CASRLGRAATTNEKLFF
TRBV10-2	few	TRBJ1-5	NA	TGCGCCAGCAGTGGGCAGGGTTCTGGCAATCAGCCCCAGCATTTT	CASSGQGSGNQPQHF
TRBV6-5	few	TRBJ2-1	NA	TGTGCCAGCAGTACGTATGACAATGAGCAGTTCTTC	CASSTYDNEQFF
TRBV6-6	NA	TRBJ1-5	NA	TGTGCCAGCAGTGGAACAGGGTTGAATCAGCCCCAGCATTTT	CASSGTGLNQPQHF
TRBV28	NA	TRBJ1-5	TRBD1	TGTGCCAGCAGTTTACCAGACAGGGACAATCAGCCCCAGCATTTT	CASSLPDRDNQPQHF